These 28 T cell receptor beta chains were sequenced from one sample in a study of blood T cell repertoires in COVID-19. The table came from immunoSEQ multiplex PCR; TCRdb's copy has only in-frame clones and leaves some out. There are about 97,000 clones in the sample; about 80% occur only once, and 3.5% to 5.5% lies in the top ten. Sequencing was performed on peripheral blood. Receptors were obtained from a human donor in a cohort sampled during active COVID-19.

The gene calls are TRBV7-2 and TRBJ2-7, with 9 bases aligning to TRBD2. Germline V gene data show CDR1 as SGHTA and CDR2 as FQGNSA. The CDR3 runs to 18 residues. V lost 1 base and J lost 6; bases outside the gene matches: 16. CDR3 coding DNA: TGTGCCAGCAGCTTAGGGTCTCGTCTAGCGGGACCGGGATCCGAGCAGTACTTC. It translates to CASSLGSRLAGPGSEQYF.

J is TRBJ1-4 and V is TRBV5-1; TRBD1 matches at 8 bases. CDR1 is SGHRS and CDR2 is YFSETQ in the germline V gene. The CDR3 is 14 residues long. V gave up 4 bases and J gave up 5 bases; unmatched junction bases: 4. The CDR3 loop is CASSLDRVNEKLFF. For the CDR3, the DNA is TGCGCCAGCAGCCTGGACAGGGTCAATGAAAAACTGTTTTTT.

The rearrangement uses TRBV11-1 and TRBJ1-6; no firm D call. Deletions cut 8 bases from V and 6 bases from J, with 14 bases between. Germline loops: CDR1 SGHAT, CDR2 FQDESV (reference sequence). There are 14 residues in the CDR3. The CDR3 is CASSRNYRNSPLHF. In nucleotides, the CDR3 is TGTGCCAGCTCTCGCAACTACCGTAATTCACCCCTCCACTTT.

This clone was seen only once. The chain couples TRBV25-1 to TRBJ1-2; D remains ambiguous. CDR1 and CDR2 (germline): MGHDK, SYGVNS. This CDR3 is 15 amino acids long. V was cut by 3 bases and J by 7 bases, with 18 bases left in between. The CDR3 DNA follows: TGTGCCAGCAGTGATCCGCTTACTCCCTATTCTGGCTACACCTTC. Translation: CASSDPLTPYSGYTF.

The chain has TRBV6-4 and TRBJ1-6; D not certain. Germline assignment: CDR1 MRHNA and CDR2 SNTAGT. The CDR3 totals 14 residues. Trimming pared 3 bases from V and 6 bases from J, leaving 9 bases between. Written as DNA, the CDR3 is TGTGCCAGCAGTGAGGGCCAGATTAATTCACCCCTCCACTTT. It specifies CASSEGQINSPLHF.

The chain recombines TRBV27 with TRBJ2-1, with 11 positions matching TRBD2. The V and J ends lost 2 bases and 5 bases, in that order; junction bases with no gene match: 8. CDR3 length: 17 residues. Germline assignment: CDR1 MNHEY and CDR2 SMNVEV (reference sequence). This CDR3 is CASSLRLAGGRNNEQFF. CDR3 sequence (DNA): TGTGCCAGCAGTTTACGCCTAGCGGGGGGACGCAACAATGAGCAGTTCTTC.

The chain employs TRBV4-3 and TRBJ2-7; TRBD1 aligns across 7 bases. With V trimmed by 4 bases and J by 2 bases, 5 bases remained unmatched. The germline V gene has CDR1 LGHNA and CDR2 YSLEER. This CDR3 region has 14 residues. CDR3 DNA: TGCGCCAGCAGCCCATGGACAGGAACCTACGAGCAGTACTTC. Protein: CASSPWTGTYEQYF.

The chain carries TRBV19 and TRBJ1-1; tentatively, D is TRBD1 (6 bases). Germline lookup yields CDR1 LNHDA and CDR2 SQIVND (reference sequence). V dropped 3 bases and J dropped 4 bases, with 9 bases sitting between them. The CDR3 has 13 residues. CDR3 nucleotide sequence: TGTGCCAGTAGTATGGGAGGGGGCACTGAAGCTTTCTTT. It translates to CASSMGGGTEAFF. The full variable domain, completed using reference TRBV19 and TRBJ1-1, is DGGITQSPKYLFRKEGQNVTLSCEQNLNHDAMYWYRQDPGQGLRLIYYSQIVNDFQKGDIAEGYSVSREKKESFPLTVTSAQKNPTAFYLCASSMGGGTEAFFGQGTRLTVV.

This clone showed up just once. This chain joins TRBV24-1 and TRBJ1-4; 8 positions agree with TRBD1. Unmatched junction bases numbered 6, after V lost 7 bases and J lost 3 bases. In germline, CDR1 is KGHDR, CDR2 SFDVKD. This CDR3 has 15 residues. The CDR3 loop reads CATSSRQGSNEKLFF. The CDR3 DNA reads TGTGCCACCAGCTCAAGACAGGGGTCTAATGAAAAACTGTTTTTT.

This chain joins TRBV28 and TRBJ1-2; D gene uncertain. The germline V gene encodes CDR1 MDHEN and CDR2 SYDVKM. This CDR3 comprises 14 residues. V gave up 5 bases and J gave up 0 bases, with 10 bases separating them. CDR3: CASSLNTPNYGYTF. The CDR3, as DNA: TGTGCCAGCAGTCTTAACACACCTAACTATGGCTACACCTTC.

The chain uses TRBV5-4 and TRBJ2-3, with TRBD2 matching over 7 bases. This CDR3 is 16 amino acids long. Per the germline V gene, CDR1 is SGHNT and CDR2 is YYREEE (reference sequence). The J segment lost 2 bases and the V segment lost 4 bases, leaving 10 bases of the junction unmatched. The CDR3 sequence: CASSRRGGGFTDTQYF. CDR3 in DNA: TGTGCCAGCAGCCGGAGGGGCGGGGGTTTCACAGATACGCAGTATTTT.

This chain joins TRBV28 and TRBJ1-2; maybe TRBD1 (6 bases). Germline V gives CDR1 MDHEN, CDR2 SYDVKM. The ends were cut back, 7 bases at V and 2 bases at J, with 14 bases in the middle. The CDR3 is 14 amino acids. Here the CDR3 DNA reads TGTGCCAGCACCTCTGGGGGCCGAAACTATGGCTACACCTTC. Translation: CASTSGGRNYGYTF.

The chain joins TRBV7-9 to TRBJ2-3, with D possibly TRBD2 on 6 matching bases. This CDR3 comprises 14 residues. V was shortened by 1 base and J by 4 bases, with 9 bases between the two germline ends. Germline assignment: CDR1 SEHNR and CDR2 FQNEAQ (reference sequence). The CDR3, as DNA: TGTGCCAGCAGCTTAGGGGGAGGTGCAGATACGCAGTATTTT. This encodes CASSLGGGADTQYF.

The chain links TRBV4-2 to TRBJ2-3; 7 bases are shared with TRBD1. Germline V CDR1 and CDR2: LGHNA, YNFKEQ. The CDR3 has 16 residues. V lost 0 bases to trimming and J lost 5 bases; unmatched junction nucleotides: 8. The CDR3: CASSQEKGGLGDTQYF. CDR3 nucleotides: TGTGCCAGCAGCCAAGAGAAAGGGGGCTTGGGAGATACGCAGTATTTT.

V gene TRBV30 combines with J gene TRBJ2-3; 7 nucleotides agree with TRBD2. Looked up from germline, CDR1 is GTSNPN and CDR2 is SVGIG (reference sequence). The CDR3 is made up of 17 amino acids. V lost 0 bases to trimming and J lost 1 base; unmatched junction nucleotides: 10. The CDR3 DNA follows: TGTGCCTGGAGTGTGTTCGCGGGGGATGATGGCACAGATACGCAGTATTTT. Its translation is CAWSVFAGDDGTDTQYF.

This clone appeared once. The V call is TRBV6-5, the J call TRBJ2-2; D call uncertain. CDR1 and CDR2 (germline): MNHEY, SVGAGI. CDR3 size: 13 residues. Trimming pared 10 bases from V and 1 base from J, leaving 10 bases between. The CDR3 sequence: CATIAWNTGELFF. The CDR3 nucleotides are TGTGCCACAATAGCCTGGAACACCGGGGAGCTGTTTTTT.

The chain couples TRBV4-2 to TRBJ1-4; D unclear. Trimming removed 0 bases from V and 8 bases from J, with 22 bases in between. The CDR3 is 18 amino acids. From germline, CDR1 is LGHNA and CDR2 YNFKEQ. The chain's CDR3 is CASSQDGPLEVGGEKLFF. The CDR3 DNA is TGTGCCAGCAGCCAAGATGGGCCCTTGGAGGTAGGAGGGGAAAAACTGTTTTTT.

V usage is TRBV6-6 and J usage is TRBJ2-7; 11 positions agree with TRBD1. Germline V gives CDR1 MNHNY, CDR2 SVGAGI (reference sequence). The CDR3 extends over 14 amino acids. V lost 5 bases to trimming and J lost 5 bases; unmatched junction nucleotides: 5. The CDR3 DNA reads as TGTGCCAGCAGTAACGGACAGGGGGCGCACGAGCAGTACTTC. It codes for CASSNGQGAHEQYF.

The chain is built from TRBV28 and TRBJ2-7; 12 nucleotides match TRBD1. The germline V gene has CDR1 MDHEN and CDR2 SYDVKM. V lost 6 bases and J lost 7; bases outside the gene matches: 7. The CDR3 length is 14 residues. This CDR3 reads CASRYGTGGFEQYF. Written as DNA, the CDR3 is TGTGCCAGCAGATACGGGACAGGGGGCTTTGAGCAGTACTTC. Full variable domain (outside the CDR3, taken from reference TRBV28 and TRBJ2-7): DVKVTQSSRYLVKRTGEKVFLECVQDMDHENMFWYRQDPGLGLRLIYFSYDVKMKEKGDIPEGYSVSREKKERFSLILESASTNQTSMYLCASRYGTGGFEQYFGPGTRLTVT.

This chain joins TRBV7-2 and TRBJ1-2; no clear D. Per the germline V gene, CDR1 is SGHTA and CDR2 is FQGNSA. V lost 6 bases and J lost 4, with 12 bases in between. The CDR3 is 13 residues long. This CDR3 reads CASSPVNSYGYTF. CDR3 DNA: TGTGCCAGCAGTCCTGTAAATTCCTATGGCTACACCTTC.

This chain uses TRBV5-1 with TRBJ1-1; tentative D call: TRBD1 (6 bases). CDR1 is SGHRS, CDR2 YFSETQ, per germline. V lost 4 bases and J lost 2, with 12 bases in between. This CDR3 has 14 amino acids. In nucleotides, the CDR3 is TGCGCCAGCAGCGGCCAGGGGCGTAACACTGAAGCTTTCTTT. This gives the protein CASSGQGRNTEAFF.

The chain carries TRBV14 and TRBJ2-2, with D possibly TRBD1 on 6 matching bases. CDR3 length: 17 amino acids. V was pared by 1 base and J by 3 bases, with 15 bases between. In germline, CDR1 is SGHDN, CDR2 FVKESK. CDR3 nucleotides: TGTGCCAGCAGCCAAGGAAGAACAGGGCCGGACACCGGGGAGCTGTTTTTT. Amino acid sequence: CASSQGRTGPDTGELFF.

J is TRBJ1-2 and V is TRBV5-1; D may be TRBD1 (5 bases). Germline V gene sequence: CDR1 SGHRS, CDR2 YFSETQ. V was shortened by 4 bases and J by 8 bases, with 18 bases between the two germline ends. The CDR3 is made up of 14 amino acids. As DNA, the CDR3 is TGCGCCAGCAGCACTGGGACTGCCGGCGACGGCTACACCTTC. Translation: CASSTGTAGDGYTF.

The rearrangement uses TRBV6-2 or TRBV6-3 and TRBJ2-1, with 8 bases lining up with TRBD1. This CDR3 contains 15 residues. Germline V gene lookup returns CDR1 MNHEY and CDR2 SVGEGT. Trimming took 6 bases from V and 7 from J; bases not matched to a gene: 11. The DNA of the CDR3 is TGTGCCAGCAGCCGACAGGGGCCGGCTTGGAATGAGCAGTTCTTC. Translated: CASSRQGPAWNEQFF.

The chain recombines TRBV5-1 with TRBJ1-2; D call uncertain. CDR1 is SGHRS, CDR2 YFSETQ, per germline. V shed 1 base and J shed 2 bases, with 9 bases lying between them. The CDR3 length is 14 residues. The DNA for the CDR3 is TGCGCCAGCAGCTTGTCGGTTTCCAACTATGGCTACACCTTC. Its protein product is CASSLSVSNYGYTF.

The chain combines TRBV6-2 or TRBV6-3 with TRBJ1-2; the D is unclear. Germline V gene lookup returns CDR1 MNHEY and CDR2 SVGEGT. The V end lost 2 bases, the J end lost 8 bases, and 9 bases lay between the germline ends. The CDR3 covers 12 residues. The CDR3 nucleotides read TGTGCCAGCAGTTACGCGGGGTACGGCTACACCTTC. As protein: CASSYAGYGYTF.

The rearrangement links TRBV28 to TRBJ1-1; weak D call: TRBD1 (6 bases). The V and J ends lost 2 bases and 5 bases respectively, with 9 bases between them. The CDR3 sequence is 13 residues long. Germline V lookup: CDR1 MDHEN, CDR2 SYDVKM. CDR3 coding DNA: TGTGCCAGCAGTTTACAGGGGTGGACTGAAGCTTTCTTT. Protein: CASSLQGWTEAFF.

This clone was observed a few times. The V gene is TRBV3-1 (or the pseudogene TRBV3-2), the J gene TRBJ1-1, with TRBD1 matching over 9 bases. Germline V gene lookup returns CDR1 LGHDT and CDR2 YNNKEL (reference sequence). The CDR3 loop spans 17 amino acids. V lost 4 bases and J lost 5; bases outside the gene matches: 14. The CDR3 nucleotides read TGTGCCAGCAGCCCCGGGGCCGGGACAGGGCGTGAAACTGAAGCTTTCTTT. Translation: CASSPGAGTGRETEAFF.